This section outlines one T cell receptor beta chain sequence together with its context. Antigen: not known. Free of recent acute infections or vaccinations, the donors were healthy HIV-negative adults. The repertoire was sequenced with immunoSEQ multiplex PCR; TCRdb's copy has only in-frame clones and lacks some. The sample holds roughly 2.5 million clones; just over 90% are singletons and the top ten take 0.13% to 0.15%. Germline CDR1 SGDLS, CDR2 YYNGEE. This CDR3 is 14 amino acids long. The trim removed 0 bases at V and 5 bases at J, leaving 1 base unmatched. The data are from a study of shared clonotypes between healthy human individuals. Study-wide results and limits: The low donor count limited represented genetic and exposure-history diversity.

The specimen was naive CD4+ T cells sorted from blood. The subset was: CD45RA+ positively selected. The chain uses TRBV9 and TRBJ2-1, with 8 bases that match TRBD2. The TCR was taken from a man aged 18 to 30 in good health. The CDR3 DNA follows: TGTGCCAGCAGCGTAGGACTAGCGAACAATGAGCAGTTCTTC. Encoded protein: CASSVGLANNEQFF. The complete variable domain, with remaining parts taken from reference TRBV9 and TRBJ2-1, reads DSGVTQTPKHLITATGQRVTLRCSPRSGDLSVYWYQQSLDQGLQFLIQYYNGEERAKGNILERFSAQQFPDLHSELNLSSLELGDSALYFCASSVGLANNEQFFGPGTRLTVL.